The source of this T cell receptor (beta chain) is a study of PD-1 blockade in classical Hodgkin lymphoma. Study overall: Nivolumab dosed at 3 mg/kg went to patients intravenously every 2 weeks. General study findings and limits: Diversity similar to that of newly diagnosed patients was seen at baseline in complete responders.

Relapse after autologous stem cell transplantation occurred in every patient, and brentuximab vedotin exposure varied. Researchers pulled CD8+ T cells out of thawed PBMCs using magnetic negative selection. Germline assignment: CDR1 MNHNS and CDR2 SASEGT. Unmatched junction bases numbered 3, after V lost 4 bases and J lost 2 bases. This CDR3 contains 15 residues. Concerning this clone: Its antigen is still unknown.

This table comes from immunoSEQ multiplex PCR, and its TCRdb copy is limited to in-frame clones, with some not included. The table records roughly 28,000 clones, almost 90% of them present only once. The source was CD8+ T cells from blood, collected at baseline. This chain joins TRBV6-1 and TRBJ2-7, with 12 bases identical to TRBD2. This clonotype originated in a human donor with classical Hodgkin lymphoma. As DNA, the CDR3 is TGTGCCAGCAGTGTCGGACTAGCGGGGCCCTACGAGCAGTACTTC. This sequence encodes CASSVGLAGPYEQYF.